One sample yielded the 8 T cell receptor beta chains listed below, sequenced in a study of PD-1 blockade in classical Hodgkin lymphoma. Time point in this sample: cycle 4 day 1 (C4D1), after more than five weeks of nivolumab. Exposure to brentuximab vedotin varied, and each patient had relapsed following autologous stem cell transplantation. Assay used: immunoSEQ multiplex PCR; TCRdb lists only in-frame clones, some missing. The repertoire holds about 46,000 clones, around four fifths seen once, with less than 15% in the top ten. Source: peripheral blood mononuclear cells (PBMCs), taken before the fourth cycle of nivolumab. All receptors come from a human donor with classical Hodgkin lymphoma.

The chain has TRBV11-3 and TRBJ2-7; D perhaps matches TRBD2 (6 bases). V shed 5 bases and J shed 3 bases, with 17 bases lying between them. There are 15 residues in the CDR3. CDR1 is SGHNT and CDR2 is YENEEA in the germline V gene. DNA of the CDR3: TGTGCCAGCAGCCCAAAACGGGAGAAGGACTACGAGCAGTACTTC. As protein: CASSPKREKDYEQYF. Full variable domain (remainder filled in from reference TRBV11-3 and TRBJ2-7): EAGVVQSPRYKIIEKKQPVAFWCNPISGHNTLYWYLQNLGQGPELLIRYENEEAVDDSQLPKDRFSAERLKGVDSTLKIQPAELGDSAVYLCASSPKREKDYEQYFGPGTRLTVT.

J is TRBJ1-5 and V is TRBV28, with D perhaps matching TRBD1 (5 bases). Germline CDR1 MDHEN, CDR2 SYDVKM. V was pared by 2 bases and J by 7 bases, with 9 bases between. The CDR3 extends over 13 amino acids. The CDR3 DNA reads as TGTGCCAGCAGTTTAGCCGGGGGGCAGCCCCAGCATTTT. As protein: CASSLAGGQPQHF.

The chain uses TRBV23-1 and TRBJ2-7; D unclear. TRBV23-1 is annotated as an ORF whose role is uncertain. V shed 7 bases and J shed 2 bases, with 21 bases lying between them. The CDR3 is made up of 16 amino acids. CDR3 sequence: CASTAADSRRAYEQYF. The DNA of the CDR3 is TGCGCCAGCACGGCGGCAGATTCAAGAAGGGCCTACGAGCAGTACTTC.

This clone was seen many times. V usage is TRBV6-5 and J usage is TRBJ1-4; D not certain. Trimming cost V 4 bases and J 6 bases, with 15 bases left between them. The CDR3 contains 15 residues. Germline V gives CDR1 MNHEY, CDR2 SVGAGI. The DNA for the CDR3 is TGTGCCAGCAGTTCCGGCTCCCATGGGGATGAAAAACTGTTTTTT. Protein: CASSSGSHGDEKLFF.

The CDR3 loop reads CASSLEIAGAGDTQYF. CDR3 sequence (DNA): TGCGCCAGCAGCTTGGAGATAGCGGGAGCGGGAGATACGCAGTATTTT. The rearrangement joins TRBV5-1 to TRBJ2-3, with TRBD2 identical over 9 bases. The V gene end was trimmed by 0 bases and the J gene end by 5 bases; junction bases not matched to a gene: 7. Germline assignment: CDR1 SGHRS and CDR2 YFSETQ. CDR3 length: 16 amino acids.

As DNA, the CDR3 is TGTGCCAGCTCACCACCCGACAGGGGATGGGGGGAGCAGTACTTC. Encoded protein: CASSPPDRGWGEQYF. The chain carries TRBV18 and TRBJ2-7; 8 nucleotides align to TRBD1. Per germline, CDR1 KGHSH and CDR2 LQKENI. V lost 0 bases, J lost 7 bases, and 8 bases stayed unmatched. The CDR3 contains 15 residues. The full variable domain, rest sourced from reference TRBV18 and TRBJ2-7, is NAGVMQNPRHLVRRRGQEARLRCSPMKGHSHVYWYRQLPEEGLKFMVYLQKENIIDESGMPKERFSAEFPKEGPSILRIQQVVRGDSAAYFCASSPPDRGWGEQYFGPGTRLTVT.

The gene calls are TRBV27 and TRBJ1-1, with a tentative D call TRBD1 (6 bases). Germline CDR1 is MNHEY and CDR2 is SMNVEV (reference sequence). The V and J ends lost 4 bases and 5 bases respectively, with 11 bases between them. The CDR3 contains 13 residues. CDR3 region: CASSSGTGTEAFF. The CDR3 coding sequence is TGTGCCAGCAGTTCCGGAACAGGGACTGAAGCTTTCTTT.

The V gene is TRBV14, the J gene TRBJ1-1; D unresolved. The V gene's germline CDR1 is SGHDN and CDR2 FVKESK. This CDR3 is 13 amino acids long. V dropped 4 bases and J dropped 1 base, with 7 bases sitting between them. CDR3: CASSPWGNTEAFF. DNA of the CDR3: TGTGCCAGCAGCCCGTGGGGGAACACTGAAGCTTTCTTT.